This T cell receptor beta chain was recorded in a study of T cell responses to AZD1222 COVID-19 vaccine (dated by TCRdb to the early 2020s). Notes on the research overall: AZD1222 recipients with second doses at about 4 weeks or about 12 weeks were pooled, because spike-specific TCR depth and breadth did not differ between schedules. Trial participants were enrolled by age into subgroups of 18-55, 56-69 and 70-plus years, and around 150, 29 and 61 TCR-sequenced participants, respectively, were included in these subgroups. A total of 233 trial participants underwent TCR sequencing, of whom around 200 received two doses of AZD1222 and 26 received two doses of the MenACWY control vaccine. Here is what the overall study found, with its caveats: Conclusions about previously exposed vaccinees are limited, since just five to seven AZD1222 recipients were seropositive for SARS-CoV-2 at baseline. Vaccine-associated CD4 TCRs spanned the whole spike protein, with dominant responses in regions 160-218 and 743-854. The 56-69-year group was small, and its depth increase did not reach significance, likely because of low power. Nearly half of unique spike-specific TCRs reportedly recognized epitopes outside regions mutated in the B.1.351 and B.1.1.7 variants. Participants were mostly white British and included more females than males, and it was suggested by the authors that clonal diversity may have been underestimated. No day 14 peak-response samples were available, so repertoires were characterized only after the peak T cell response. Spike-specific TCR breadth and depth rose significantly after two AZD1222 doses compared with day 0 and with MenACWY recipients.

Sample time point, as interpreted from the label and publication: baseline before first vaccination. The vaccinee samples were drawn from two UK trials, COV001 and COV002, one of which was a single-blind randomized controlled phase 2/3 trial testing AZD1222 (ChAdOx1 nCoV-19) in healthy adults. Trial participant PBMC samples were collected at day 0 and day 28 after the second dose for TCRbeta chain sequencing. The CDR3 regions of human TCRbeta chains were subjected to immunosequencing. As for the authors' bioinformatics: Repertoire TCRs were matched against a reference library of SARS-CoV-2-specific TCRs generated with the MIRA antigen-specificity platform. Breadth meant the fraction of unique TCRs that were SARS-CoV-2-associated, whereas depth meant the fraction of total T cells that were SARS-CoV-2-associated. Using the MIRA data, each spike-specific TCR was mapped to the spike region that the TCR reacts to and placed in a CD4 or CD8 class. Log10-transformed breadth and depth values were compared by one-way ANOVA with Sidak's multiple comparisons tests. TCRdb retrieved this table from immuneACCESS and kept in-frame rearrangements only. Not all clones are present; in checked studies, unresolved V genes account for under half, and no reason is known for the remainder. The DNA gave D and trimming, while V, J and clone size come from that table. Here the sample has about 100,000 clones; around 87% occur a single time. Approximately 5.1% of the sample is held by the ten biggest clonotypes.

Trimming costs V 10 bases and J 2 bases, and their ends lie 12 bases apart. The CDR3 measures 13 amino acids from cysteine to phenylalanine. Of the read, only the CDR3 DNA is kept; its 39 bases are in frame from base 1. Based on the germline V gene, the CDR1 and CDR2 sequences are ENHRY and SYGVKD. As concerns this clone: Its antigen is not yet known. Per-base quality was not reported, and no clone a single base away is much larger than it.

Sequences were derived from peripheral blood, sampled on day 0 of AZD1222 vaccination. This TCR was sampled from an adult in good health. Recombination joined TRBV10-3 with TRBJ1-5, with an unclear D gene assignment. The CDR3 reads CATGVVRNQPQHF. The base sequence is TGTGCCACCGGGGTGGTGCGCAATCAGCCCCAGCATTTT.